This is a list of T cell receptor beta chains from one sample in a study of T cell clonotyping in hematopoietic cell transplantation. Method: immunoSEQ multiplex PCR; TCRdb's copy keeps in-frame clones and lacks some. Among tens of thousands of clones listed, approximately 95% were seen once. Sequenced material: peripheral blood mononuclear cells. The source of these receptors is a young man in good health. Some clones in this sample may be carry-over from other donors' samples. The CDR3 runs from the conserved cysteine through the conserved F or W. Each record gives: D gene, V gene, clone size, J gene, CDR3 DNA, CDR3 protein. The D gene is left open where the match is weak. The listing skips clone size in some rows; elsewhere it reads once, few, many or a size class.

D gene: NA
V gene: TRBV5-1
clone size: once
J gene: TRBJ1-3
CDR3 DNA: TGCGCCAGCAGCCCGGTTGCTGGAAACACCATATATTTT
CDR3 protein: CASSPVAGNTIYF

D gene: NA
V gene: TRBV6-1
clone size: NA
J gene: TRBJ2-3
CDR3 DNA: TGTGCCAGCACCTCCCAGAGAGTCTCAGATACGCAGTATTTT
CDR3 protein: CASTSQRVSDTQYF

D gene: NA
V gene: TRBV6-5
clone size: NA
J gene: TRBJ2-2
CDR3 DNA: TGTGCCAGCAGTTACTCGTTTCAGGGTTTGACCGGGGAGCTGTTTTTT
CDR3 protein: CASSYSFQGLTGELFF

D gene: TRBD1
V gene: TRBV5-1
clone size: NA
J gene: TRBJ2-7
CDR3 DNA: TGCGCCACTAAGACGGGGTCGACAGGGCCGGCCGAGCAGTACTTC
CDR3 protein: CATKTGSTGPAEQYF

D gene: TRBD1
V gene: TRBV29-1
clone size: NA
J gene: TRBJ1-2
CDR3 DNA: TGCAGCGTTCGGGGACAGGGGGCACAAATAGCGTCCTACACCTTC
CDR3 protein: CSVRGQGAQIASYTF

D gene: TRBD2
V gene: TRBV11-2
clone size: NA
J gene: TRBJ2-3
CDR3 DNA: TGTGCCAGCAGCGCCGGGACTAGCGGGGGGGCGGGTACGCAGTATTTT
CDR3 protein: CASSAGTSGGAGTQYF

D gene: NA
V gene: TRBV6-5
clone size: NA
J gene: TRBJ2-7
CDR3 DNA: TGTGCCAGCAGTTACTCTGTCTTCTCCTACGAGCAGTACTTC
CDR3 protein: CASSYSVFSYEQYF

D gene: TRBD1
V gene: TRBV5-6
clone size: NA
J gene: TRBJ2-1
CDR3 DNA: TGTGCCAGCAGTCCCGGCAGGGGGCCATACAATGAGCAGTTCTTC
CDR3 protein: CASSPGRGPYNEQFF

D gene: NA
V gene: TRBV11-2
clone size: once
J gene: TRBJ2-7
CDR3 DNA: TGTGCCAGCAGCCCTGGGTTATGGGGCTCCTACGAGCAGTACTTC
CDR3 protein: CASSPGLWGSYEQYF

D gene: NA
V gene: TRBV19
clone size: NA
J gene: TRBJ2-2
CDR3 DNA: TGTGCCAGTAGTGTGATGGGCTACGACGGGGAGCTGTTTTTT
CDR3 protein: CASSVMGYDGELFF

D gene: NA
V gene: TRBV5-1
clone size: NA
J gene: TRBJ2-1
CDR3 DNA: TGCGCCAGCAGCTTGGCCGCAGGGCTATACAATGAGCAGTTCTTC
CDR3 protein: CASSLAAGLYNEQFF

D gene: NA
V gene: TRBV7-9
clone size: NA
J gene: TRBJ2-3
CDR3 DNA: TGTGCCAGCAGCTTAGTAACAGGGTCCCTTGCAGATACGCAGTATTTT
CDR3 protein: CASSLVTGSLADTQYF

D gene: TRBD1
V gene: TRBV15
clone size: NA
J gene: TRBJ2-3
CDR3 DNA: TGTGCCACCAGCAGCCGGACAGGGGCGGCAGATACGCAGTATTTT
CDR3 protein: CATSSRTGAADTQYF

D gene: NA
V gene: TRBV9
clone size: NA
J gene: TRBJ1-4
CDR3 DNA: TGTGCCAGCAGCGTAGCTACAGGCCCAAATGAAAAACTGTTTTTT
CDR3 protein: CASSVATGPNEKLFF

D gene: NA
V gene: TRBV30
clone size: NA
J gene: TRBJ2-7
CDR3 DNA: TGTGCCTGGAGTGTAGGAGTGGCCTACGAGCAGTACTTC
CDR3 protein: CAWSVGVAYEQYF

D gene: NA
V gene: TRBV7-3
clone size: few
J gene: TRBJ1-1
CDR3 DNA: TGTGCCAGCAGCTTATATGGAGGGGGGATGAACACTGAAGCTTTCTTT
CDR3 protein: CASSLYGGGMNTEAFF

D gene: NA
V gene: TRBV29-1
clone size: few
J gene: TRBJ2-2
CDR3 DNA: TGCAGCGCTAGGGGTCCCGGGGAGCTGTTTTTT
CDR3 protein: CSARGPGELFF

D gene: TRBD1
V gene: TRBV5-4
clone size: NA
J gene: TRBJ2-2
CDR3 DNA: TGTGCCAGCAGCTCGCCGACAGGGGGCCATCACACCGGGGAGCTGTTTTTT
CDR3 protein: CASSSPTGGHHTGELFF

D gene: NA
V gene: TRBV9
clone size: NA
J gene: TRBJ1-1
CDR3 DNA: TGTGCCAGCAGCGTACAGGGTTTGACTGAAGCTTTCTTT
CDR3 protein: CASSVQGLTEAFF

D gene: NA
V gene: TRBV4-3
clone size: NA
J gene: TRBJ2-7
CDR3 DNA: TGCGCCAGCAGCCAAGAGTCTCCGGGACCCTCCTACGAGCAGTACTTC
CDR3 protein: CASSQESPGPSYEQYF

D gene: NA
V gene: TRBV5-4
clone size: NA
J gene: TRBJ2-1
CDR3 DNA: TGTGCCAGCAGCTTCCAGAGCGGGTGGAATGAGCAGTTCTTC
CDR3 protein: CASSFQSGWNEQFF

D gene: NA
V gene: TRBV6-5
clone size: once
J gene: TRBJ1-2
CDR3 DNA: TGTGCCAGCAGTTACTCGAATCCCGCGGGTCCCTATGGCTACACCTTC
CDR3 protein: CASSYSNPAGPYGYTF

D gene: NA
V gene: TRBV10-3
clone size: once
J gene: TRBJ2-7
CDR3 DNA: TGTGCCATCAGTGACCCGGTGAGGCTTTCCTACGAGCAGTACTTC
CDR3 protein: CAISDPVRLSYEQYF

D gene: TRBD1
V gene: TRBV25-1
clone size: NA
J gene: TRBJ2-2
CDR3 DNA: TGTGCCAGCAGTGGACACAGGGGTACCGGGGAGCTGTTTTTT
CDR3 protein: CASSGHRGTGELFF

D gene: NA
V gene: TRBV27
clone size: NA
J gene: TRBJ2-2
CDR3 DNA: TGTGCCAGCAGTTCCGGACAGCTCACCGGGGAGCTGTTTTTT
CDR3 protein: CASSSGQLTGELFF

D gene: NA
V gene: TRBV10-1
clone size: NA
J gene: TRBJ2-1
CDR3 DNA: TGCGCCAGCAGTGAGTCCGTCGGGGAGCAGTTCTTC
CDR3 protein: CASSESVGEQFF

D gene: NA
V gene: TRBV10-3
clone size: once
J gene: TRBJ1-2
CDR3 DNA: TGTGCCATCAGTGATGTCGTTGGGGATGGCTACACCTTC
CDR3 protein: CAISDVVGDGYTF

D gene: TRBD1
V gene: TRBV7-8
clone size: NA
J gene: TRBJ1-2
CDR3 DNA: TGTGCCAGCAGCTTATTCCCGGGACAGGGGGCCTCGGGCTACACCTTC
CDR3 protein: CASSLFPGQGASGYTF

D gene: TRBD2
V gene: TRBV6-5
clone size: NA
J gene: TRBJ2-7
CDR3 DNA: TGTGCCAGCAGTTCGGGACTAGCGGGGATTCAGTACTTC
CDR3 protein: CASSSGLAGIQYF

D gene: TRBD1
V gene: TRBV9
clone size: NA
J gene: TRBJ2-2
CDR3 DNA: TGTGCCAGCAGCGCGGGACAGCTCATTCTCAACACCGGGGAGCTGTTTTTT
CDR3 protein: CASSAGQLILNTGELFF

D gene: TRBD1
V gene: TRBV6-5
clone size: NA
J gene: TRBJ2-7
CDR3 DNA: TGTGCCAGCAGCCTAACTGGACAGGGGGCCTACGAGCAGTACTTC
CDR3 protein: CASSLTGQGAYEQYF

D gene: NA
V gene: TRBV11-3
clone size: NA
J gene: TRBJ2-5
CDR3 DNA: TGTGCCAGCAGCTTGGGCTTCAGACCCGTGGAGACCCAGTACTTC
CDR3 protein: CASSLGFRPVETQYF

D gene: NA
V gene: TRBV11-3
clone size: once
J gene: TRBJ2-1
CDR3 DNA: TGTGCCAGCAGCGTCGGTGGGAGTGAGCAGTTCTTC
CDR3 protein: CASSVGGSEQFF

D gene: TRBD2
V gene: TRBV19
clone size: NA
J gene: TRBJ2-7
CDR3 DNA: TGTGCCAGTAGTATAGGAGCGGGGCCAAGCTACGAGCAGTACTTC
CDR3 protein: CASSIGAGPSYEQYF

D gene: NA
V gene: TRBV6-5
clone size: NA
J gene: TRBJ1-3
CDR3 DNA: TGTGCCAGCAGTTCGACAGGTGGCTCTGGAAACACCATATATTTT
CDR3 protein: CASSSTGGSGNTIYF

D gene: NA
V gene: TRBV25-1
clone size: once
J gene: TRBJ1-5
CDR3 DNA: TGTGCCAGCAGTGGCCCCGCGGCGAGCGAACCCCAGCATTTT
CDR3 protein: CASSGPAASEPQHF

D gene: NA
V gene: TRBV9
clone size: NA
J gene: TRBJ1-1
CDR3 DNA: TGTGCCAGCAGCGTTGGACAACAGCTCCCGTGGGACACTGAAGCTTTCTTT
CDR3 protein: CASSVGQQLPWDTEAFF